This passage covers 17 T cell receptor beta chains from one sample sequenced in a study of breast tumors, draining lymph nodes, adjacent tissues. Samples came from axillary lymph nodes draining the breast cancer. TCRdb redid the calling of the multiplex PCR reads with MiXCR, one entry per CDR3 protein. The table records roughly 120,000 distinct CDR3 sequences, 15% to 20% of them present only once. The sequenced sample was axillary lymph node tissue. The source is a female donor with breast cancer. Some clones in this sample may be carry-over from other donors' samples.

This clonotype was picked up many times. The chain has TRBV12-3 or TRBV12-4 and TRBJ2-5; 8 nucleotides line up with TRBD1. After removal of 6 bases from V and 5 bases from J, the junction contained 2 bases not matched to a gene. This CDR3 is built from 12 residues. The CDR3 nucleotides read TGTGCCAGCAGAAACAGGGGGGAGACCCAGTACTTC. Translation gives CASRNRGETQYF.

This clonotype was seen at least ten times. The rearrangement joins TRBV5-8 to TRBJ1-2; the D gene is possibly TRBD1 (5 bases). CDR3 size: 12 residues. The V and J ends lost 4 bases and 8 bases respectively, with 12 bases between them. Germline V gene data show CDR1 as SGHTS and CDR2 as YDEGEE. The CDR3, as DNA: TGTGCCAGCAGCCAGGGAGGCGGAGGCTACACCTTC. Translating gives CASSQGGGGYTF.

This clonotype has ten or more counts. The chain joins TRBV6-1 to TRBJ2-1; D might be TRBD1 or TRBD2, each matching 5 bases. This CDR3 has 15 residues. Germline assignment: CDR1 MNHNS and CDR2 SASEGT. V shed 4 bases and J shed 9 bases, with 19 bases lying between them. CDR3 amino acids: CASSVTGTNGGEQFF. The CDR3 nucleotides are TGTGCCAGCAGTGTCACCGGGACGAATGGGGGTGAGCAGTTCTTC.

The count of this clonotype is one. A much larger clone is a single base away; this may be a read error. The chain carries TRBV2 and TRBJ1-4, with D possibly TRBD1 on 5 matching bases. CDR3 length: 10 residues. CDR1 SNHLY and CDR2 FYNNEI come from the germline V gene. CDR3 loop: CASSDLRVVF. CDR3 nucleotides: TGTGCCAGCAGTGACCTCAGGGTGGTTTTT. The full variable domain, in which reference TRBV2 and TRBJ1-4 provide the parts outside the CDR3, is EPEVTQTPSHQVTQMGQEVILRCVPISNHLYFYWYRQILGQKVEFLVSFYNNEISEKSEIFDDQFSVERPDGSNFTLKIRSTKLEDSAMYFCASSDLRVVFGSGTQLSVL.

This clonotype was seen ten or more times. The chain combines TRBV20-1 with TRBJ2-3, with 7 bases fitting TRBD1. CDR1 and CDR2 (germline): DFQATT, SNEGSKA (reference sequence). This CDR3 is 13 amino acids long. V dropped 2 bases and J dropped 5; count of bases not matched to a gene: 4. CDR3 nucleotides: TGCAGTGCTAGAATAACAGGGGAAGATACGCAGTATTTT. Translation gives CSARITGEDTQYF.

This clonotype was counted ten times or more. The chain employs TRBV2 and TRBJ1-5; D is uncertain. Trimming pared 3 bases from V and 2 bases from J, leaving 5 bases between. Germline CDR1 SNHLY, CDR2 FYNNEI. This CDR3 is 13 amino acids long. CDR3: CASSDTRNQPQHF. The CDR3 region has the DNA TGTGCCAGCAGTGATACCCGCAATCAGCCCCAGCATTTT.

This clonotype showed up many times. The chain links TRBV6-5 to TRBJ1-6; 8 nucleotides agree with TRBD1. In germline, CDR1 is MNHEY, CDR2 SVGAGI. Trimming removed 6 bases from V and 8 bases from J; junction bases left unmatched: 0. The CDR3 sequence is 12 residues long. The CDR3 loop is CASRTGDSPLHF. DNA of the CDR3: TGTGCCAGCAGGACAGGGGATTCACCCCTCCACTTT.

This clonotype was counted at least ten times. The J gene is TRBJ2-3, the V gene TRBV29-1, with 11 bases aligning to TRBD2. Germline assignment: CDR1 SQVTM and CDR2 ANQGSEA. This CDR3 comprises 17 residues. V dropped 1 base and J dropped 1; count of bases not matched to a gene: 7. CDR3 DNA sequence: TGCAGCGTTGAAGTTGATAGCGGGAGGGTCCGCACAGATACGCAGTATTTT. Translated: CSVEVDSGRVRTDTQYF.

This clonotype showed up many times. This chain uses TRBV7-9 with TRBJ2-5; D is perhaps TRBD1 (5 bases). The CDR3 length is 14 residues. The V end was cut by 6 bases, the J end by 0 bases, with 11 bases between. The germline V gene has CDR1 SEHNR and CDR2 FQNEAQ (reference sequence). CDR3 coding DNA: TGTGCCAGCAGTACAAGACAGAACCAAGAGACCCAGTACTTC. This gives the protein CASSTRQNQETQYF. Variable domain in full (rest from reference TRBV7-9 and TRBJ2-5): DTGVSQNPRHKITKRGQNVTFRCDPISEHNRLYWYRQTLGQGPEFLTYFQNEAQLEKSRLLSDRFSAERPKGSFSTLEIQRTEQGDSAMYLCASSTRQNQETQYFGPGTRLLVL.

This clonotype was counted many times. The V call is TRBV20-1, the J call TRBJ1-2, with 10 positions matching TRBD1. The CDR3 is 12 residues long. The V gene end was trimmed by 6 bases and the J gene end by 8 bases; junction bases not matched to a gene: 6. Germline V gene data show CDR1 as DFQATT and CDR2 as SNEGSKA (reference sequence). CDR3 nucleotides: TGCAGTGCACGACAGGGGGCGATAGGCTACACCTTC. This encodes CSARQGAIGYTF.

The table lists this clonotype with many counts. The DNA for the CDR3 is TGTGCCAGCAGTTACCCGAACACCGGGGAGCTGTTTTTT. This translates into CASSYPNTGELFF. This rearrangement joins TRBV6-5 to TRBJ2-2, with no clear D. CDR1 and CDR2 from the germline V gene are MNHEY and SVGAGI. This CDR3 is 13 amino acids long. V lost 2 bases and J 0 bases, leaving 1 base between the germline ends.

This clonotype was observed at least ten times. The CDR3: CASSLGQGMLSGNTIYF. CDR3 sequence (DNA): TGTGCCAGCAGCTTGGGACAGGGAATGTTGTCTGGAAACACCATATATTTT. This chain links TRBV5-5 with TRBJ1-3; 7 nucleotides match TRBD1. V gave up 0 bases and J gave up 1 base; unmatched junction bases: 7. CDR1 is SGHKS, CDR2 YYEKEE, per germline (reference sequence). CDR3 length equals 17 residues.

There are many counts of this clonotype. The chain recombines TRBV20-1 with TRBJ1-4; D uncertain. The CDR3 spans 13 residues. The V gene's germline CDR1 is DFQATT and CDR2 SNEGSKA (reference sequence). V was cut by 4 bases and J by 2 bases, with 8 bases left in between. CDR3 region: CSAKESTNEKLFF. The CDR3 DNA is TGCAGTGCTAAGGAGTCCACTAATGAAAAACTGTTTTTT.

This clonotype was counted ten times or more. This chain links TRBV7-3 with TRBJ2-5; 7 nucleotides line up with TRBD1. The CDR3 runs to 16 residues. V lost 1 base and J lost 1; bases outside the gene matches: 6. Germline CDR1 and CDR2: SGHTA and FQGTGA. CDR3 residues: CASSLKGAGVQETQYF. DNA of the CDR3: TGTGCCAGCAGCTTAAAGGGGGCAGGGGTCCAAGAGACCCAGTACTTC.

This clonotype showed up many times. The CDR3 DNA sequence: TGTGCCAGCAGTGGGACCGGGACTAGCCTGGAGACCCAGTACTTC. Translating it yields CASSGTGTSLETQYF. The chain links TRBV6-1 to TRBJ2-5, with 9 nucleotides matching TRBD2. This CDR3 spans 15 amino acids. Germline V gene sequence: CDR1 MNHNS, CDR2 SASEGT. J gave up 5 bases and V 4 bases, and 8 bases lay outside the gene matches.

This clonotype has just a few counts. The chain has TRBV19 and TRBJ1-4; no definite D call. V was pared by 2 bases and J by 5 bases, with 9 bases between. Germline-derived CDR1 and CDR2 are LNHDA and SQIVND (reference sequence). The CDR3 extends over 14 amino acids. For the CDR3, the DNA is TGTGCCAGTAGTATATTTGGAACAAATGAAAAACTGTTTTTT. This codes for CASSIFGTNEKLFF.

This clonotype has ten or more counts. V is TRBV20-1 and J is TRBJ2-7, with 9 bases lining up with TRBD2. Germline CDR1 DFQATT, CDR2 SNEGSKA (reference sequence). The CDR3 is made up of 15 amino acids. V lost 3 bases and J lost 6; bases outside the gene matches: 12. The CDR3 here is CSASPRVAGALEQYF. CDR3 nucleotide sequence: TGCAGTGCTAGCCCCAGGGTAGCGGGAGCCCTCGAGCAGTACTTC.